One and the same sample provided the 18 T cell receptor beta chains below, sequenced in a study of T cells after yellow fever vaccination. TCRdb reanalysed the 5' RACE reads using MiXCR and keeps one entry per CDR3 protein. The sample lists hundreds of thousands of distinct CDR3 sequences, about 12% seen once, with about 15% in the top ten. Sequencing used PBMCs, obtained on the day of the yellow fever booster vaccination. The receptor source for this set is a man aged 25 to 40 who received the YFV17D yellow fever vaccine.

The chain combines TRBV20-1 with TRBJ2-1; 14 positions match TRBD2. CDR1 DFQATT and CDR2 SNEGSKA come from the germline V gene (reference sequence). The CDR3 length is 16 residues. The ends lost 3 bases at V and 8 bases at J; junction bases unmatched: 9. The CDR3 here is CSASLGGTSGSHEQFF. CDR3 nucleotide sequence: TGCAGTGCTAGCTTGGGTGGGACTAGCGGGAGCCATGAGCAGTTCTTC.

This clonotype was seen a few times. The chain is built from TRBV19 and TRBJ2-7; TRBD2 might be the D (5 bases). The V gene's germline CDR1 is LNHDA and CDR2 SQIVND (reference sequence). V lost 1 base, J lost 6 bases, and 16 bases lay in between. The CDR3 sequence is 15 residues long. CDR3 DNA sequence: TGTGCCAGTAGTATAGCGGGAAAGGGAAATCTCGAGCAGTACTTC. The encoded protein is CASSIAGKGNLEQYF.

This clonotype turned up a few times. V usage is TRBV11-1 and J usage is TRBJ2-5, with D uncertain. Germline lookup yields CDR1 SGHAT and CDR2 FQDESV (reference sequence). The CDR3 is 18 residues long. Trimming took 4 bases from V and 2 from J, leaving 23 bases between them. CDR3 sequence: CASSSRARMRIVQETQYF. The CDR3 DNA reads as TGTGCCAGCAGCTCCCGTGCTCGTATGAGGATTGTTCAAGAGACCCAGTACTTC.

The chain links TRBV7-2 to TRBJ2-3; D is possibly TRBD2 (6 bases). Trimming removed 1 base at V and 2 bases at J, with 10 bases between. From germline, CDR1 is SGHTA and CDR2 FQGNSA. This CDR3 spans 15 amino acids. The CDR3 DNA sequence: TGTGCCAGCAGCTTAGAGAGCGGGCTCACAGATACGCAGTATTTT. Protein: CASSLESGLTDTQYF. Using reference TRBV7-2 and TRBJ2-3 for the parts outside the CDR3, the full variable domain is GAGVSQSPSNKVTEKGKDVELRCDPISGHTALYWYRQSLGQGLEFLIYFQGNSAPDKSGLPSDRFSAERTGGSVSTLTIQRTQQEDSAVYLCASSLESGLTDTQYFGPGTRLTVL.

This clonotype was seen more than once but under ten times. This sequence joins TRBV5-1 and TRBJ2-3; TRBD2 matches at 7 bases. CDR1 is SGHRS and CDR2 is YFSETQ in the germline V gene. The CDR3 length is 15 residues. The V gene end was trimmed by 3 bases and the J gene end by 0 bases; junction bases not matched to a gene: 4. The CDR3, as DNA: TGCGCCAGCAGCTCAAGAGCGGGGAGCACAGATACGCAGTATTTT. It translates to CASSSRAGSTDTQYF.

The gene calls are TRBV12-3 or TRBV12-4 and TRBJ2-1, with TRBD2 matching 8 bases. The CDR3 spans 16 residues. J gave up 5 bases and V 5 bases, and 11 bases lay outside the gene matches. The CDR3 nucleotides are TGTGCCAGCAGTCTTCGGATAGCGGGATTCGACAATGAGCAGTTCTTC. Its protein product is CASSLRIAGFDNEQFF.

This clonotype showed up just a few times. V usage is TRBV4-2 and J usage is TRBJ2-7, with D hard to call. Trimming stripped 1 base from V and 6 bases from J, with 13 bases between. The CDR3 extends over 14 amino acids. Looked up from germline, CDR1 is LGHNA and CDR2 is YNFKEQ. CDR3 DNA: TGTGCCAGCAGCCAAGTTGTCCTAGGAAGCGAGCAGTACTTC. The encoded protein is CASSQVVLGSEQYF.

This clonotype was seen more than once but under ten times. This CDR3 is CASSLRLAEKETQYF. The DNA of the CDR3 is TGTGCCAGCAGTTTAAGGCTAGCAGAAAAAGAGACCCAGTACTTC. The V gene is TRBV28, the J gene TRBJ2-5; the D gene is possibly TRBD2 (5 bases). This CDR3 comprises 15 residues. V lost 2 bases and J lost 3, with 13 bases in between. CDR1 and CDR2 from the germline V gene are MDHEN and SYDVKM.

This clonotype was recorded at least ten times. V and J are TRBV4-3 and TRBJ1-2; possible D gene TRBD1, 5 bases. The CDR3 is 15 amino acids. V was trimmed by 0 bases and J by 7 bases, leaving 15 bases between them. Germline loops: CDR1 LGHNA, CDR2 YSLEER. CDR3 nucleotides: TGCGCCAGCAGCCAAGAAAGGGGCGGATCTGGTGGCTACACCTTC. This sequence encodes CASSQERGGSGGYTF.

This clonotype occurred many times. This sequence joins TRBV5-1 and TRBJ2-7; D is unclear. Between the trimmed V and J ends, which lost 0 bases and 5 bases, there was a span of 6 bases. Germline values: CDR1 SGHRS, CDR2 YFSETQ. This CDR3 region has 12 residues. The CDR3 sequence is CASSLEAHEQYF. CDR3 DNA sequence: TGCGCCAGCAGCTTGGAAGCCCACGAGCAGTACTTC.

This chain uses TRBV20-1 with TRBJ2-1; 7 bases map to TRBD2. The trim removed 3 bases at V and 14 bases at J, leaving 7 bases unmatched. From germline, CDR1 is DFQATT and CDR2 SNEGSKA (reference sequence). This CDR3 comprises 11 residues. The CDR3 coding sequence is TGCAGTGCTAGGACCAGCGGGACGGAGTTCTTC. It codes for CSARTSGTEFF.

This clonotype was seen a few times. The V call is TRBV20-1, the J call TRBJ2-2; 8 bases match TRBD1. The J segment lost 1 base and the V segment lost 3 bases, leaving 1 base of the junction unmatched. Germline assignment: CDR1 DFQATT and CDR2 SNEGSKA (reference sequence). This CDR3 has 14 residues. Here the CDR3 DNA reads TGCAGTGCTAGCAGGGGGCTGAACACCGGGGAGCTGTTTTTT. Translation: CSASRGLNTGELFF.

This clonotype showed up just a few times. DNA for the CDR3: TGTGCCAGCAGTTACGACGGACCCCTCCACTTT. It codes for CASSYDGPLHF. The chain is built from TRBV6-2 or TRBV6-3 and TRBJ1-6; no definite D call. Trimming removed 2 bases from V and 12 bases from J, with 5 bases in between. Germline CDR1 MNHEY, CDR2 SVGEGT. The CDR3 is made up of 11 amino acids.

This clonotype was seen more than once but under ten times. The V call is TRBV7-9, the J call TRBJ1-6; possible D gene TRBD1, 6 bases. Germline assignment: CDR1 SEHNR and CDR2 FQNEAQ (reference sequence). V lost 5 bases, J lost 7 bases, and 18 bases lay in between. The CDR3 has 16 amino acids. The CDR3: CASSPKQGLGNSPLHF. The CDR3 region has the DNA TGTGCCAGCAGCCCAAAACAGGGCTTGGGGAATTCACCCCTCCACTTT. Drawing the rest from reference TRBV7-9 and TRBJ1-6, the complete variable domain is DTGVSQNPRHKITKRGQNVTFRCDPISEHNRLYWYRQTLGQGPEFLTYFQNEAQLEKSRLLSDRFSAERPKGSFSTLEIQRTEQGDSAMYLCASSPKQGLGNSPLHFGNGTRLTVT.

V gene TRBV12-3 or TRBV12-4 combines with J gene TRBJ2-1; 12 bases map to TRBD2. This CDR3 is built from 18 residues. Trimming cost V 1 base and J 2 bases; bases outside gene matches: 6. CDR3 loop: CASSLGLAGGPTYNEQFF. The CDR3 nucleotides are TGTGCCAGCAGTTTAGGGCTAGCGGGAGGGCCTACCTACAATGAGCAGTTCTTC.

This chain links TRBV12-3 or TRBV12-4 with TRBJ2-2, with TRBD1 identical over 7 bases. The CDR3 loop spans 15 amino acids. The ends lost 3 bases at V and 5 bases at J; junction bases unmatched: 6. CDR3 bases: TGTGCCAGCAGTTTGGAGACAGGGATGACCGGGGAGCTGTTTTTT. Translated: CASSLETGMTGELFF.

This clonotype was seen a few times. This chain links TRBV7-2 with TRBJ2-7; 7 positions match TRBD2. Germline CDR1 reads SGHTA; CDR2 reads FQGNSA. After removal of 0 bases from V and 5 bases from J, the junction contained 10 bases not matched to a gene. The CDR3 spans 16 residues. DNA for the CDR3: TGTGCCAGCAGCTTAGCAGTTGGGCGGGAGATCGACGAGCAGTACTTC. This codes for CASSLAVGREIDEQYF.

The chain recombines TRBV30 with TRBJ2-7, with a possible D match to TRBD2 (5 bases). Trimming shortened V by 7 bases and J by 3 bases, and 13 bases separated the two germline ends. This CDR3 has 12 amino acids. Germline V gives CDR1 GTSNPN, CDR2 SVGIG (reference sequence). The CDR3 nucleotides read TGTGCCTCGCGAGGCGGGTTCTACGAGCAGTACTTC. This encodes CASRGGFYEQYF. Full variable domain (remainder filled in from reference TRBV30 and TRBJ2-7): SQTIHQWPATLVQPVGSPLSLECTVEGTSNPNLYWYRQAAGRGLQLLFYSVGIGQISSEVPQNLSASRPQDRQFILSSKKLLLSDSGFYLCASRGGFYEQYFGPGTRLTVT.